Sequencing of this TCR beta chain was carried out in a study of identical twins. General study results and limits: Donors were not followed over many years; analysis was cross-sectional.

TCRdb redid the calling of the 5' RACE reads with MiXCR, one entry per CDR3 protein. Of nearly 200,000 distinct CDR3 sequences listed, approximately 15% are singletons. CDR3 length: 12 residues. Trimming removed 7 bases from V and 4 bases from J, with 7 bases in between. On this clonotype itself: Antigen unknown.

The data were also submitted as part of a second study, on T cells expressing NK-cell markers. That work contributes: Most of the eight sequenced donors tested HCMV-seropositive; one tested seronegative.

Sequencing input: CD8+ T cells sorted from blood. The chain couples TRBV12-3 or TRBV12-4 to TRBJ2-2; D unclear. The source of this sequence is a woman in her late teens or twenties in good health. The CDR3 loop is CASTISTGELFF. DNA of the CDR3: TGTGCCAGCACTATATCCACCGGGGAGCTGTTTTTT.